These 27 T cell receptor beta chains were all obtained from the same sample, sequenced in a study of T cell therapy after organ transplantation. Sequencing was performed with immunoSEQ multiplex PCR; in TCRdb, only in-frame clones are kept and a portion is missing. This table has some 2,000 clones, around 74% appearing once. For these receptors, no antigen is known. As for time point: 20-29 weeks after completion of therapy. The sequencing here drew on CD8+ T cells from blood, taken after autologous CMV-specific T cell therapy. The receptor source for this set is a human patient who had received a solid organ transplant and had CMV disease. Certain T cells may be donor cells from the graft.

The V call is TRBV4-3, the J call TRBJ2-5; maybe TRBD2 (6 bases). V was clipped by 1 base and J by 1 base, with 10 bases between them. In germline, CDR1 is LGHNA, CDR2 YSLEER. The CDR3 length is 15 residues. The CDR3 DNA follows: TGCGCCAGCAGCCAAGGTCGACTAGGCCAAGAGACCCAGTACTTC. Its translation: CASSQGRLGQETQYF.

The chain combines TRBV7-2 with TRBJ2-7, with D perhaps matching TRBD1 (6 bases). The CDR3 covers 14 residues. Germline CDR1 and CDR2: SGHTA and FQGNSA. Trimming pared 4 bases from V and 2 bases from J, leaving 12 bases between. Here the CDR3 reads CASSSPGQAYEQYF. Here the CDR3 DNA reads TGTGCCAGCAGCTCCCCGGGACAAGCCTACGAGCAGTACTTC.

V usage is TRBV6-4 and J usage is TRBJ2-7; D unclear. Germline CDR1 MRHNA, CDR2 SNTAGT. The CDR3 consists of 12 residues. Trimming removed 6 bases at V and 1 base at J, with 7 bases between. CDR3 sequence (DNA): TGTGCCAGCAGATCAGAGTCCTACGAGCAGTACTTC. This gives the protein CASRSESYEQYF.

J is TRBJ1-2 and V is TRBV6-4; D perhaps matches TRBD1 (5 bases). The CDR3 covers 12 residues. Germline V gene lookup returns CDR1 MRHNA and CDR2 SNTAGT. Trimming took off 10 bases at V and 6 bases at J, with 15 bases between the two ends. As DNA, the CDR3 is TGTGCCACCGAGGAGGGGAGCGATGGCTACACCTTC. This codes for CATEEGSDGYTF.

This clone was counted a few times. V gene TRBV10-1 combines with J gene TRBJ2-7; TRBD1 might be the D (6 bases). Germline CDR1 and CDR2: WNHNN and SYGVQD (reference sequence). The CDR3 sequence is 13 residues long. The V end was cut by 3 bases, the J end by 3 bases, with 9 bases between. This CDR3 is CASSERGIYEQYF. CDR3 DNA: TGCGCCAGCAGTGAAAGGGGGATCTACGAGCAGTACTTC.

The CDR3 loop reads CASSQDRLYEQYF. The CDR3 coding sequence is TGTGCCAGCAGCCAGGACAGGTTATACGAGCAGTACTTC. V usage is TRBV14 and J usage is TRBJ2-7; 7 bases align to TRBD1. The junction had 3 bases not matched to a gene; V was cut back by 3 bases and J by 4 bases. CDR3 size: 13 residues. Germline assignment: CDR1 SGHDN and CDR2 FVKESK. The full variable domain, with the rest looked up from reference TRBV14 and TRBJ2-7, is EAGVTQFPSHSVIEKGQTVTLRCDPISGHDNLYWYRRVMGKEIKFLLHFVKESKQDESGMPNNRFLAERTGGTYSTLKVQPAELEDSGVYFCASSQDRLYEQYFGPGTRLTVT.

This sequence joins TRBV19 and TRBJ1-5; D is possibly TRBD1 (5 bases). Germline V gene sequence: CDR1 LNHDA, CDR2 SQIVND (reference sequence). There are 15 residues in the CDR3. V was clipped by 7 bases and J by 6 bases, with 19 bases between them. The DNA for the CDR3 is TGTGCCAGTATGGAGCTGACAGACGCGACTCAGCCCCAGCATTTT. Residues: CASMELTDATQPQHF.

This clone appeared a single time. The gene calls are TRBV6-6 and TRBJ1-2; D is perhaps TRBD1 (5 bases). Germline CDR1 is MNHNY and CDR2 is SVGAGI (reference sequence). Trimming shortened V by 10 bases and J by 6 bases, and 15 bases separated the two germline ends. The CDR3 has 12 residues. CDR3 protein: CATEEGSDGYTF. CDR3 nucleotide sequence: TGTGCCACCGAGGAGGGGAGCGATGGCTACACCTTC.

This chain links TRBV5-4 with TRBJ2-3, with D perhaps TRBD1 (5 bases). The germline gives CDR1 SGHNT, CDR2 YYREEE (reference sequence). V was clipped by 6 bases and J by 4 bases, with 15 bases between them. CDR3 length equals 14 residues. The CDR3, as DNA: TGTGCCAGCACCTCTTCGGCAGGGCCAGATACGCAGTATTTT. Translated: CASTSSAGPDTQYF.

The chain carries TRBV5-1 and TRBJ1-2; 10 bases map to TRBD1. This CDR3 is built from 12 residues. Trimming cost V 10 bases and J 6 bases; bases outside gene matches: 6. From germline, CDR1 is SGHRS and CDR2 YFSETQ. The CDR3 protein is CAGRGQGNGYTF. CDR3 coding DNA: TGCGCCGGGAGGGGACAGGGGAATGGCTACACCTTC.

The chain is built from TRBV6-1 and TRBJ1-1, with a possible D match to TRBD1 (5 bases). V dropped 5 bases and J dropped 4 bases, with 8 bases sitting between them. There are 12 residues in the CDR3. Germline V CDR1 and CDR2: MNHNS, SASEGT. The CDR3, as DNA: TGTGCCAGCAGTTATGGGGGCACTGAAGCTTTCTTT. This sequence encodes CASSYGGTEAFF.

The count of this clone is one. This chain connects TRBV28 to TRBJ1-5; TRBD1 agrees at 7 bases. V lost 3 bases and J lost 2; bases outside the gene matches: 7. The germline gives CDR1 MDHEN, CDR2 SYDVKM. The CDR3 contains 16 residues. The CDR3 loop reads CASSLSGGKGNQPQHF. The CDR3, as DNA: TGTGCCAGCAGTTTGTCAGGGGGGAAGGGCAATCAGCCCCAGCATTTT.

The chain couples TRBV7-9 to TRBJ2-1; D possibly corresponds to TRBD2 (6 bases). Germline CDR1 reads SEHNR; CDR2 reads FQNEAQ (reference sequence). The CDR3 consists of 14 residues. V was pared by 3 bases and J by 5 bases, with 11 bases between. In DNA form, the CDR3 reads TGTGCCAGCAGCTTCTCCGGGACTCACAATGAGCAGTTCTTC. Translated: CASSFSGTHNEQFF.

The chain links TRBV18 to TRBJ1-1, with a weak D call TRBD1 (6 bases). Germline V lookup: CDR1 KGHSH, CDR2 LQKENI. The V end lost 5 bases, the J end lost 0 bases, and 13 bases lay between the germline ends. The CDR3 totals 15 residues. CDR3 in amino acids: CASSDYRVLNTEAFF. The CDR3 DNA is TGTGCCAGCTCAGACTACAGGGTACTGAACACTGAAGCTTTCTTT. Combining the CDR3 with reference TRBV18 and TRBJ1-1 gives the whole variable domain NAGVMQNPRHLVRRRGQEARLRCSPMKGHSHVYWYRQLPEEGLKFMVYLQKENIIDESGMPKERFSAEFPKEGPSILRIQQVVRGDSAAYFCASSDYRVLNTEAFFGQGTRLTVV.

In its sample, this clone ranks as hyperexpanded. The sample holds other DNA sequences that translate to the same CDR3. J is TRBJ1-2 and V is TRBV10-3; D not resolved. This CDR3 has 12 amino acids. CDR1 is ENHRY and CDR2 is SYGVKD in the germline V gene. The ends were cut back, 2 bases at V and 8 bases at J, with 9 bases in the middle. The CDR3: CAISEAQDGYTF. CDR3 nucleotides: TGTGCCATCAGTGAGGCCCAGGACGGCTACACCTTC.

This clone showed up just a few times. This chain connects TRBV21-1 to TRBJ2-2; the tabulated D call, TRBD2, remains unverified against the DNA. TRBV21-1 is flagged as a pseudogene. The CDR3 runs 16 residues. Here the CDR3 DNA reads TGTGCCAGCAGCAAACAGTCCAGGAGGGACACCGGGGAGCTGTTTTTT. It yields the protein CASSKQSRRDTGELFF.

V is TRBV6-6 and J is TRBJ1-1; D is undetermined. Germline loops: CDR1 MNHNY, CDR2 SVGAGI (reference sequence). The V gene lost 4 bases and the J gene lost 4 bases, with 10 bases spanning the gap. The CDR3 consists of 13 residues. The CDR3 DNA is TGTGCCAGCAGTTTTGGAGGAGGCACTGAAGCTTTCTTT. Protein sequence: CASSFGGGTEAFF.

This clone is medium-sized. The CDR3 is CASSYSLPLNTGELFF. DNA for the CDR3: TGTGCCAGCAGTTACTCCTTACCCCTTAACACCGGGGAGCTGTTTTTT. The chain employs TRBV6-5 and TRBJ2-2; D unclear. V lost 0 bases and J lost 2, with 10 bases in between. This CDR3 is 16 amino acids long. CDR1 is MNHEY and CDR2 is SVGAGI in the germline V gene.

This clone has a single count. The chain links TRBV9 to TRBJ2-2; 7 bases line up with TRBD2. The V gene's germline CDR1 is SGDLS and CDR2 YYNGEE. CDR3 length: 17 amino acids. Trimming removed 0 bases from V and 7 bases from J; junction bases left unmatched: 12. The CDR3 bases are TGTGCCAGCAGCGTAGAAGGGGCGGGAGTGGATAACGGGGAGCTGTTTTTT. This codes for CASSVEGAGVDNGELFF.

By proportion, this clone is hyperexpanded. The CDR3 region is CATEEGSDGYTF. The CDR3, as DNA: TGTGCCACCGAGGAGGGGAGCGATGGCTACACCTTC. The chain uses TRBV10-3 and TRBJ1-2; tentative D call: TRBD1 (5 bases). Germline CDR1 ENHRY, CDR2 SYGVKD. The CDR3 loop spans 12 amino acids. Trimming pared 10 bases from V and 6 bases from J, leaving 15 bases between.

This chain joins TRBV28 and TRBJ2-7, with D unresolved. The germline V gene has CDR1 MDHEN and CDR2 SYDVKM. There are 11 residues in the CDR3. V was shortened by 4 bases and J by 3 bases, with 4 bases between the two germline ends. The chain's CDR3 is CASSSYYEQYF. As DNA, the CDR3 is TGTGCCAGCAGTTCCTACTACGAGCAGTACTTC.

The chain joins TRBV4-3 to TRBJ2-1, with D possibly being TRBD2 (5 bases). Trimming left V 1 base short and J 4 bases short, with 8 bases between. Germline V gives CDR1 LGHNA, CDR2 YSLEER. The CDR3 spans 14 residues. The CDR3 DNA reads TGCGCCAGCAGCCAAGGGACGGGATACAATGAGCAGTTCTTC. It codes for CASSQGTGYNEQFF.

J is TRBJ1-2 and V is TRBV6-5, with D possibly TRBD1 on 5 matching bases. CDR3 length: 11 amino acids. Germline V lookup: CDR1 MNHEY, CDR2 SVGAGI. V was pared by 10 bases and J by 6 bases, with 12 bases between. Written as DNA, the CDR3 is TGTGCCACCCTGGACATCGATGGCTACACCTTC. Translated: CATLDIDGYTF.

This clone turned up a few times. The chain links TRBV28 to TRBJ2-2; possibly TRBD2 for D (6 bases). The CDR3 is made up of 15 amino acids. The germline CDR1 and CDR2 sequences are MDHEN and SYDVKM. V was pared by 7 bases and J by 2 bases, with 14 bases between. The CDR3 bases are TGTGCCAGCACCCGCCGGGACTCCAACACCGGGGAGCTGTTTTTT. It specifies CASTRRDSNTGELFF.

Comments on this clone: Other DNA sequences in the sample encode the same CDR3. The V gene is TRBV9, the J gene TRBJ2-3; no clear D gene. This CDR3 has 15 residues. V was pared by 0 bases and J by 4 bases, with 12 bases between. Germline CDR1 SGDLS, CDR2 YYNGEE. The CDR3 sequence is CASSVVGRAPDTQYF. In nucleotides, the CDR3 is TGTGCCAGCAGCGTAGTCGGAAGGGCCCCAGATACGCAGTATTTT.

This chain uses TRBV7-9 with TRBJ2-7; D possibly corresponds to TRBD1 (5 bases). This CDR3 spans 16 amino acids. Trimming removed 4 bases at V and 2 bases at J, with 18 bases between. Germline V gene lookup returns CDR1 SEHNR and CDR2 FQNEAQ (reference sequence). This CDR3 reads CASSSSTSTVPYEQYF. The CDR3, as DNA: TGTGCCAGCAGCTCAAGCACCTCGACAGTCCCCTACGAGCAGTACTTC.

The CDR3 here is CAISAQGARTEAFF. In DNA, the CDR3 is TGTGCCATCAGTGCACAGGGGGCTCGGACTGAAGCTTTCTTT. The chain is built from TRBV10-3 and TRBJ1-1; 9 positions agree with TRBD1. Unmatched junction bases numbered 5, after V lost 4 bases and J lost 5 bases. Germline values: CDR1 ENHRY, CDR2 SYGVKD. The CDR3 loop spans 14 amino acids.